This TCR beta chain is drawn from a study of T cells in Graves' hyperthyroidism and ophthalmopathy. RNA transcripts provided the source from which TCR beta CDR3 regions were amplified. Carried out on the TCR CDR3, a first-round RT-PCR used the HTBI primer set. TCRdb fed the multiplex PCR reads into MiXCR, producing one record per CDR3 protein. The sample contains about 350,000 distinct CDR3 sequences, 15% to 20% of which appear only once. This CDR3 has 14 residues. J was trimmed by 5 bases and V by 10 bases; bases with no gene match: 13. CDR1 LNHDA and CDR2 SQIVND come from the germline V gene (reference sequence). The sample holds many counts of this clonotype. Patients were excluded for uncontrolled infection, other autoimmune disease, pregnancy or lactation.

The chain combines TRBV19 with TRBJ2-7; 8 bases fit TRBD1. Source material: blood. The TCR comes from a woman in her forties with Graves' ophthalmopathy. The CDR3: CATSPGQASDEQYF. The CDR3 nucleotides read TGTGCCACCTCTCCGGGACAGGCATCGGACGAGCAGTACTTC.